These 11 T cell receptor beta chains were all obtained from the same sample, sequenced in a study of T cell clonality in common variable immunodeficiency. TCRdb's copy holds only in-frame clones and misses some; the assay was immunoSEQ multiplex PCR. Listed for the sample are fewer than 75,000 clones, none seen a single time. Sequencing was performed on peripheral blood mononuclear cells. The receptors were sampled from a person between 18 and 69 years old in good health.

This clone appeared many times. Read sequence stops 3 residues before the CDR3 end, and the germline J gene provides the missing end. The V call is TRBV20-1, the J call TRBJ2-3, with D hard to call. The CDR3 sequence is 14 residues long. CDR1 and CDR2 (germline): DFQATT, SNEGSKA (reference sequence). This CDR3 reads CSARAVVRGGAQYF. The CDR3 bases that were read are TGCAGTGCTAGAGCGGTGGTGCGCGGCGGTGCG.

This clone occurred many times. The DNA ends 3 residues before the CDR3 does, and the rest of the CDR3 is filled in from the germline J gene. This chain uses TRBV11-3 with TRBJ2-2; 8 nucleotides agree with TRBD1. Losses at the gene ends were 5 bases for V and 7 bases for J; bases not matched to a gene: 3. There are 13 residues in the CDR3. Germline CDR1 is SGHNT and CDR2 is YENEEA. The CDR3 protein is CASSPGGIGELFF. CDR3 DNA, as far as it was read: TGTGCCAGCAGCCCAGGGGGCATCGGGGAG. Together with reference TRBV11-3 and TRBJ2-2, the CDR3 gives the full variable domain: EAGVVQSPRYKIIEKKQPVAFWCNPISGHNTLYWYLQNLGQGPELLIRYENEEAVDDSQLPKDRFSAERLKGVDSTLKIQPAELGDSAVYLCASSPGGIGELFFGEGSRLTVL.

Ten or more counts support this clone. The CDR3 extends 3 residues past the end of the read, so its final part is completed from the germline J gene. The genes are TRBV28 and TRBJ2-7, with a possible D match to TRBD2 (6 bases). Germline assignment: CDR1 MDHEN and CDR2 SYDVKM. Trimming stripped 6 bases from V and 6 bases from J, with 21 bases between. The CDR3 consists of 15 residues. The CDR3 loop reads CASRNVVRDSSEQYF. The part of the CDR3 DNA that was read is TGTGCCAGCAGAAATGTGGTGAGGGACTCCAGCGAG.

The sample holds many counts of this clone. The CDR3 extends 3 residues past the end of the read, so its final part is completed from the germline J gene. V gene TRBV6-2 or TRBV6-3 combines with J gene TRBJ2-7; D might be TRBD1 (6 bases). CDR3 length: 12 amino acids. Looked up from germline, CDR1 is MNHEY and CDR2 is SVGEGT. V lost 5 bases, J lost 6 bases, and 11 bases lay in between. The sequenced CDR3 bases are TGTGCCAGCAGTCCCGGACAGTTCGAG. This encodes CASSPGQFE. The full CDR3 sequence reads CASSPGQFEQYF.

This clone occurred many times. The sequenced CDR3 bases are TGTGCCAGTAGCCCATTGAGAGGGGACTTTGAA. Its protein product is CASSPLRGDFE. Given in full, the CDR3 is CASSPLRGDFEAFF. This rearrangement joins TRBV19 to TRBJ1-1; weak D call: TRBD1 (5 bases). The CDR3 end is not reached by the read, which stops 3 residues before it; the germline J gene fills it in. The CDR3 loop spans 14 amino acids. Germline assignment: CDR1 LNHDA and CDR2 SQIVND (reference sequence). The V end lost 6 bases, the J end lost 7 bases, and 18 bases lay between the germline ends.

This clone appeared many times. The CDR3 end is not reached by the read, which stops 3 residues before it; the germline J gene fills it in. This chain connects TRBV28 to TRBJ1-1; 7 positions agree with TRBD1. Germline assignment: CDR1 MDHEN and CDR2 SYDVKM. The CDR3 has 14 amino acids. CDR3: CASSLTGPEKEAFF. CDR3 DNA (partial): TGTGCCAGCAGTTTGACAGGGCCAGAGAAGGAA.

This clone showed up many times. The sequence runs out 3 residues before the end of the CDR3; the remainder is reconstructed from the germline J gene. V and J are TRBV20-1 and TRBJ2-3, with D possibly being TRBD2 (6 bases). Trimming took off 0 bases at V and 4 bases at J, with 11 bases between the two ends. Germline assignment: CDR1 DFQATT and CDR2 SNEGSKA (reference sequence). This CDR3 spans 14 amino acids. The part of the CDR3 DNA that was read is TGCAGTGCTAGAGATCCTAGCGAATCAGATACG. Amino acid sequence: CSARDPSESDT. The CDR3 reads in full as CSARDPSESDTQYF.

This clone was seen ten or more times. The sequenced fragment ends 3 residues before the CDR3 boundary, so the rest is inferred from the germline J gene. V gene TRBV2 combines with J gene TRBJ1-3; D is possibly TRBD1 (5 bases). Germline V gene data show CDR1 as SNHLY and CDR2 as FYNNEI. The CDR3 spans 16 residues. Trimming cost V 8 bases and J 1 base, with 18 bases left between them. The CDR3 here is CASGRGGGASGNTIYF. CDR3 DNA, as far as it was read: TGTGCCAGCGGAAGGGGTGGAGGAGCATCTGGAAACACC.

This clone was counted many times. The CDR3 extends 3 residues past the end of the read, so its final part is completed from the germline J gene. The J gene is TRBJ1-6, the V gene TRBV6-1; 7 nucleotides line up with TRBD1. The germline CDR1 and CDR2 sequences are MNHNS and SASEGT. Unmatched junction bases numbered 10, after V lost 4 bases and J lost 10 bases. The CDR3 covers 15 residues. Incomplete CDR3 DNA: TGTGCCAGCAGTGCAGAAGACAGGGTGGGATCACCC. Translating gives CASSAEDRVGSP. Given in full, the CDR3 is CASSAEDRVGSPLHF.

Of note for this clone: The read gets to within 3 residues of the CDR3 end, and the germline J gene fills in the rest. V usage is TRBV7-2 and J usage is TRBJ1-6; a weak D match, TRBD1 (5 bases). This CDR3 is 14 amino acids long. CDR1 and CDR2 from the germline V gene are SGHTA and FQGNSA. Trimming shortened V by 7 bases and J by 8 bases, and 15 bases separated the two germline ends. The CDR3 bases that were read are TGTGCCAGCAACTCGTGGGGGGACCATTCACCC. This translates into CASNSWGDHSP. The whole CDR3 region reads CASNSWGDHSPLHF.

This clone was observed at least ten times. The CDR3 is cut off 3 residues early in the read; its end comes from the germline J gene. V is TRBV19 and J is TRBJ1-1; a weak D match, TRBD1 (6 bases). The ends were cut back, 5 bases at V and 1 base at J, with 20 bases in the middle. The CDR3 is 17 amino acids. Germline CDR1 reads LNHDA; CDR2 reads SQIVND (reference sequence). The CDR3: CASSFPGHLLKNTEAFF. CDR3 DNA, as far as it was read: TGTGCCAGTAGTTTTCCGGGACATCTGCTCAAGAACACTGAA. Full variable domain (rest looked up from reference TRBV19 and TRBJ1-1): DGGITQSPKYLFRKEGQNVTLSCEQNLNHDAMYWYRQDPGQGLRLIYYSQIVNDFQKGDIAEGYSVSREKKESFPLTVTSAQKNPTAFYLCASSFPGHLLKNTEAFFGQGTRLTVV.